The 2 T cell receptor beta chains below all came from one sample that was sequenced in a study of CD8+CD57+ T cells in acquired aplastic anemia. Patients picked for sequencing had shown CD8+CD57+ cell expansion detected by flow cytometry. According to the study, genomic DNA was the template for TCR beta VDJ and CDR3 profiling. MiXCR was run by TCRdb on the reads, yielding one entry per CDR3 protein. The sample includes 260,000 or so distinct CDR3 sequences, approximately 45% of them seen just once. What was sequenced was sorted CD4+, CD8+, or CD8+CD57+ T cells (not recorded which) from PBMCs. These receptors all come from a human donor with aplastic anemia.

For this clonotype: This may come from a read error, since a much larger clone is one base off. The chain recombines TRBV3-1 with TRBJ1-4; 9 positions agree with TRBD1. Germline V gene sequence: CDR1 LGHDT, CDR2 YNNKEL (reference sequence). The CDR3 sequence is 15 residues long. CDR3 region: CASGQAGTGHEKLFF. In DNA, the CDR3 is TGTGCCAGCGGCCAAGCCGGGACAGGGCATGAAAAACTGTTTTTT.

The rearrangement uses TRBV7-3 and TRBJ2-5, with TRBD2 matching over 9 bases. V dropped 5 bases and J dropped 5; count of bases not matched to a gene: 9. Germline assignment: CDR1 SGHTA and CDR2 FQGTGA. The CDR3 runs 15 residues. CDR3 sequence reads: CASSLERGVRETQYF. The CDR3 DNA follows: TGTGCCAGCAGCCTTGAGCGGGGGGTACGGGAGACCCAGTACTTC.